A single sample gave rise to the 20 T cell receptor beta chains below, sequenced in a study of T cells after yellow fever vaccination. TCRdb recomputed calls from the 5' RACE reads with MiXCR, one row per CDR3 protein. The table shows some 290,000 distinct CDR3 sequences, with over 8.5% occurring only once. The specimen was CD4+ T cells sorted from PBMCs, collected 45 days after the yellow fever booster vaccination. The receptors shown here come from a man between 18 and 29 years old who received the YFV17D yellow fever vaccine.

This clonotype was observed a few times. The V and J genes are TRBV6-1 and TRBJ1-1, with TRBD1 matching over 9 bases. With V trimmed by 3 bases and J by 10 bases, 9 bases remained unmatched. This CDR3 region has 14 residues. The germline V gene has CDR1 MNHNS and CDR2 SASEGT. The CDR3 DNA reads TGTGCCAGCAGTGAGCCAGGACAGGGGCGGGCAGCTTTCTTT. Translated, it gives CASSEPGQGRAAFF.

The chain couples TRBV7-2 to TRBJ2-1; D may be TRBD1 or TRBD2 (5 bases each). The germline gives CDR1 SGHTA, CDR2 FQGNSA. The V end was cut by 3 bases, the J end by 5 bases, with 14 bases between. The CDR3 loop spans 15 amino acids. The CDR3 DNA follows: TGTGCCAGCAGCTTCAGCCGGGACGCCGACAATGAGCAGTTCTTC. Translating it yields CASSFSRDADNEQFF.

This clonotype was counted only a few times. The J gene is TRBJ1-3, the V gene TRBV5-1; D is uncertain. Between the trimmed V and J ends, which lost 2 bases and 4 bases, there was a span of 13 bases. Germline V lookup: CDR1 SGHRS, CDR2 YFSETQ. The CDR3 totals 15 residues. CDR3 nucleotides: TGCGCCAGCAGCTTTAGCGGCTCGTCAGGAAACACCATATATTTT. It is translated as CASSFSGSSGNTIYF.

This clonotype was seen more than once but under ten times. The chain joins TRBV5-4 to TRBJ2-3; D is possibly TRBD2 (5 bases). Germline V gene sequence: CDR1 SGHNT, CDR2 YYREEE (reference sequence). The length of the CDR3 is 15 residues. V lost 1 base and J 0 bases, leaving 9 bases between the germline ends. The CDR3 DNA is TGTGCCAGCAGCTTGAACGGGGTGAGCACAGATACGCAGTATTTT. Protein: CASSLNGVSTDTQYF.

This clonotype appeared a few times. This sequence joins TRBV12-3 or TRBV12-4 and TRBJ2-7, with 11 bases identical to TRBD1. V lost 4 bases, J lost 3 bases, and 8 bases stayed unmatched. The CDR3 is 16 amino acids. The CDR3 loop reads CASSWTGGARGYEQYF. The CDR3 region has the DNA TGTGCCAGCAGTTGGACAGGGGGCGCCCGGGGCTACGAGCAGTACTTC.

The V call is TRBV6-1, the J call TRBJ2-3; D is unresolved. Germline V gene data show CDR1 as MNHNS and CDR2 as SASEGT. CDR3 size: 13 residues. V was trimmed by 7 bases and J by 2 bases, leaving 10 bases between them. This CDR3 is CASTGWDTDTQYF. CDR3 nucleotides: TGTGCCAGCACCGGGTGGGACACAGATACGCAGTATTTT.

This clonotype has more than one count but fewer than ten. The chain uses TRBV4-2 and TRBJ2-1; TRBD1 aligns across 12 bases. V lost 6 bases, J lost 6 bases, and 6 bases stayed unmatched. Germline-derived CDR1 and CDR2 are LGHNA and YNFKEQ. CDR3 length equals 15 residues. The CDR3 loop is CASRSGTGGLNEQFF. The DNA of the CDR3 is TGTGCCAGCAGATCCGGGACAGGGGGCCTCAATGAGCAGTTCTTC.

The chain links TRBV12-3 or TRBV12-4 to TRBJ2-7; 8 bases align to TRBD2. J lost 1 base, V lost 5 bases, and 4 bases had no gene match. This CDR3 region has 14 residues. The CDR3 region is CASSHGGGSYEQYF. The CDR3 nucleotides are TGTGCCAGCAGTCACGGGGGGGGGTCCTACGAGCAGTACTTC.

The chain employs TRBV7-8 and TRBJ1-3; tentative D call: TRBD1 (5 bases). Trimming removed 1 base at V and 0 bases at J, with 10 bases between. The CDR3 runs 16 residues. Looked up from germline, CDR1 is SGHVS and CDR2 is FQNEAQ. The CDR3 bases are TGTGCCAGCAGCTTAGGGACGGGGGGCTCTGGAAACACCATATATTTT. Residues: CASSLGTGGSGNTIYF.

This clonotype has more than one count but fewer than ten. The V and J genes are TRBV20-1 and TRBJ1-2, with 7 bases fitting TRBD1. Trimming removed 0 bases from V and 5 bases from J; junction bases left unmatched: 6. The CDR3 extends over 14 amino acids. Germline lookup yields CDR1 DFQATT and CDR2 SNEGSKA (reference sequence). The DNA of the CDR3 is TGCAGTGCTAGAGAGGGGACAGAACTTTATGGCTACACCTTC. This translates into CSAREGTELYGYTF.

The chain uses TRBV7-9 and TRBJ1-2; no clear D. Germline V lookup: CDR1 SEHNR, CDR2 FQNEAQ (reference sequence). CDR3 length: 14 residues. V gave up 6 bases and J gave up 4 bases, with 15 bases separating them. CDR3 coding DNA: TGTGCCAGCAGTTTTCACTCAAAATCCTATGGCTACACCTTC. Amino acid sequence: CASSFHSKSYGYTF.

In its sample, this clonotype was seen many times. V is TRBV20-1 and J is TRBJ2-1; D uncertain. This CDR3 comprises 15 residues. CDR1 DFQATT and CDR2 SNEGSKA come from the germline V gene (reference sequence). Trimming removed 5 bases from V and 1 base from J, with 15 bases in between. DNA of the CDR3: TGCAGTGCTGCCCGGTTAAGGCGATCCTACAATGAGCAGTTCTTC. Residues: CSAARLRRSYNEQFF.

This chain uses TRBV4-1 with TRBJ2-7; weak D call: TRBD1 (6 bases). Trimming took 3 bases from V and 7 from J, leaving 13 bases between them. Per the germline V gene, CDR1 is MGHRA and CDR2 is YSYEKL. The CDR3 contains 13 residues. The CDR3 loop is CASSHLGGREQYV. For the CDR3, the DNA is TGCGCCAGCAGCCACCTAGGGGGTCGAGAGCAGTACGTC.

This clonotype was recorded once. This CDR3 fails to terminate in the conserved phenylalanine or tryptophan, so it likely reflects a read error. This chain links TRBV2 with TRBJ1-5; D ambiguous. V was clipped by 3 bases and J by 7 bases, with 13 bases between them. Per the germline V gene, CDR1 is SNHLY and CDR2 is FYNNEI. The CDR3 runs 14 residues. The CDR3 DNA is TGTGCCAGCAGTGACGAGGGAGTTGGACAGCCCCAGCATATT. It is translated as CASSDEGVGQPQHI.

There are many counts of this clonotype. The chain combines TRBV5-5 with TRBJ2-2, with no clear D. CDR1 is SGHKS and CDR2 is YYEKEE in the germline V gene (reference sequence). V dropped 4 bases and J dropped 6 bases, with 13 bases sitting between them. The CDR3 has 14 residues. CDR3 region: CASSPRTRPGELFF. CDR3 nucleotides: TGTGCCAGCAGCCCCCGGACCCGCCCCGGGGAGCTGTTTTTT.

The rearrangement links TRBV5-1 to TRBJ2-7; tentatively, D is TRBD2 (6 bases). V shed 7 bases and J shed 6 bases, with 17 bases lying between them. This CDR3 contains 13 residues. Germline assignment: CDR1 SGHRS and CDR2 YFSETQ. In DNA, the CDR3 is TGCGCCAGCTCTCGGGAGTCTAGGGTCGAGCAGTACTTC. Translated: CASSRESRVEQYF.

This clonotype was observed a few times. The genes are TRBV5-4 and TRBJ1-2, with 7 nucleotides matching TRBD1. The junction had 5 bases not matched to a gene; V was cut back by 6 bases and J by 0 bases. From germline, CDR1 is SGHNT and CDR2 YYREEE (reference sequence). The CDR3 totals 14 residues. CDR3 protein: CASTEGATNYGYTF. Written as DNA, the CDR3 is TGTGCCAGCACCGAGGGGGCGACTAACTATGGCTACACCTTC.

This clonotype was seen a handful of times. V gene TRBV7-9 combines with J gene TRBJ1-3; unclear D gene. V lost 8 bases to trimming and J lost 0 bases, with 11 bases between them. Germline assignment: CDR1 SEHNR and CDR2 FQNEAQ (reference sequence). The CDR3 is made up of 14 amino acids. Here the CDR3 DNA reads TGTGCCAGCCGCGGACGGAGCTCTGGAAACACCATATATTTT. It translates to CASRGRSSGNTIYF.

Many counts were recorded for this clonotype. The chain employs TRBV15 and TRBJ2-6; D is unresolved. This CDR3 contains 13 residues. In germline, CDR1 is LNHNV, CDR2 YYDKDF (reference sequence). The V gene lost 8 bases and the J gene lost 0 bases, with 5 bases spanning the gap. The CDR3 DNA reads TGTGCCACCTCGCCCTCTGGGGCCAACGTCCTGACTTTC. It translates to CATSPSGANVLTF.

This clonotype was counted only a few times. The chain is built from TRBV30 and TRBJ2-7, with no clear D. V lost 5 bases to trimming and J lost 1 base, with 6 bases between them. CDR3 length: 11 amino acids. Germline lookup yields CDR1 GTSNPN and CDR2 SVGIG (reference sequence). The CDR3 region is CAWGLSYEQYF. Here the CDR3 DNA reads TGTGCCTGGGGATTATCCTACGAGCAGTACTTC.